This TCR beta chain was retrieved from a study of OX40 agonist ivuxolimab in advanced cancers. Study at large: Ivuxolimab was delivered to patients intravenously every 2 weeks at doses spanning 0.01 to 10 mg/kg. People in dose escalation had one of these cancers: hepatocellular carcinoma, melanoma, renal cell or head and neck cancer.

Trimming took off 5 bases at V and 3 bases at J, with 8 bases between the two ends. This CDR3 has 12 residues. Germline V gene data show CDR1 as MNHNY and CDR2 as SVGAGI (reference sequence). Here immunoSEQ multiplex PCR was the method, and the copy in TCRdb shows in-frame clones only, minus some. Of around 28,000 clones in the sample, roughly 90% are singletons; the top ten hold nearly 15%. Source: CD4+ or CD8+ T cells sorted from blood, taken in a trial of the OX40 agonist ivuxolimab. This clonotype originated in an adult with an advanced solid tumor such as melanoma, head and neck, liver or kidney cancer. The rearrangement links TRBV6-6 to TRBJ2-7; D is possibly TRBD1 (7 bases). CDR3 residues: CASSQGGYEQYF. The CDR3 nucleotides are TGTGCCAGCAGTCAGGGGGGCTACGAGCAGTACTTC.